Shown below are 4 T cell receptor beta chains from a single sample sequenced in a study of cytomegalovirus exposure and HLA in healthy donors. Researchers ran the PCR with 60 Vbeta and 13 Jbeta primers. Only in-frame clones appear in the TCRdb table, and some are missing; sequencing was by immunoSEQ multiplex PCR. Of roughly 150,000 clones detected, 82% appear once; the ten largest clones hold 7% to 9%. The sequenced sample was PBMCs. These receptors were taken from a male donor in good health and CMV-seropositive.

This chain links TRBV19 with TRBJ2-7, with D perhaps TRBD1 (5 bases). The length of the CDR3 is 14 residues. V lost 3 bases to trimming and J lost 6 bases, with 15 bases between them. Germline V gene sequence: CDR1 LNHDA, CDR2 SQIVND (reference sequence). The DNA of the CDR3 is TGTGCCAGTAGTATCGGGCAGGGTTCTAGCGAGCAGTACTTC. It codes for CASSIGQGSSEQYF.

This clone appeared a single time. The chain links TRBV27 to TRBJ2-6; D not certain. Looked up from germline, CDR1 is MNHEY and CDR2 is SMNVEV (reference sequence). The CDR3 totals 16 residues. The ends were cut back, 3 bases at V and 3 bases at J, with 12 bases in the middle. The CDR3 coding sequence is TGTGCCAGCAGTTTGCTCTGGCGCGGTGGGGCCAACGTCCTGACTTTC. It encodes CASSLLWRGGANVLTF.

The gene calls are TRBV6-4 and TRBJ1-2, with 8 bases fitting TRBD1. Germline V gene data show CDR1 as MRHNA and CDR2 as SNTAGT. After removal of 6 bases from V and 4 bases from J, the junction contained 10 bases not matched to a gene. The CDR3 extends over 15 amino acids. The chain's CDR3 is CASRPQGAGGYGYTF. As DNA, the CDR3 is TGTGCCAGCAGACCCCAGGGGGCCGGTGGCTATGGCTACACCTTC.

This sequence joins TRBV5-1 and TRBJ2-7, with D perhaps matching TRBD1 (6 bases). The CDR3 totals 14 residues. The V end lost 3 bases, the J end lost 3 bases, and 13 bases lay between the germline ends. Per the germline V gene, CDR1 is SGHRS and CDR2 is YFSETQ. DNA of the CDR3: TGCGCCAGCAGCTACCGGGACATAGTCTACGAGCAGTACTTC. The encoded protein is CASSYRDIVYEQYF.